The 9 T cell receptor beta chains below were found in one sample sequenced in a study of blood T cell repertoires in COVID-19. TCRdb keeps only in-frame clones here, not all; method: immunoSEQ multiplex PCR. The data show about 130,000 clones, roughly 79% seen once. Sequencing was performed on peripheral blood. The receptors come from a human donor in a cohort sampled during active COVID-19.

The chain combines TRBV2 with TRBJ1-4; TRBD1 might be the D (6 bases). CDR3 length: 13 amino acids. Between the trimmed V and J ends, which lost 1 base and 16 bases, there was a span of 16 bases. CDR1 and CDR2 (germline): SNHLY, FYNNEI. The CDR3 region is CASSEEVRGQKFF. In DNA, the CDR3 is TGTGCCAGCAGTGAAGAGGTTAGAGGACAGAAGTTTTTT.

The chain uses TRBV20-1 and TRBJ2-3; tentatively, D is TRBD1 (5 bases). Germline values: CDR1 DFQATT, CDR2 SNEGSKA (reference sequence). CDR3 size: 11 residues. Trimming shortened V by 6 bases and J by 5 bases, and 9 bases separated the two germline ends. In DNA form, the CDR3 reads TGCAGTGCGAGACAGTTAGATACGCAGTATTTT. Translating it yields CSARQLDTQYF.

The chain is built from TRBV19 and TRBJ2-3; 9 bases are a match to TRBD2. V shed 0 bases, J shed 6 bases, and the junction held 1 base outside the gene matches. Per germline, CDR1 LNHDA and CDR2 SQIVND (reference sequence). The CDR3 runs 14 residues. CDR3 residues: CASSIERGGDTQYF. The CDR3 DNA reads TGTGCCAGTAGTATAGAGCGGGGGGGGGATACGCAGTATTTT.

V is TRBV5-1 and J is TRBJ2-3, with 11 positions matching TRBD1. V dropped 4 bases and J dropped 3; count of bases not matched to a gene: 7. This CDR3 region has 16 residues. The germline CDR1 and CDR2 sequences are SGHRS and YFSETQ. The CDR3 DNA sequence: TGCGCCAGCAGCCCCCCGGGACAGGGGGTTACAGATACGCAGTATTTT. It codes for CASSPPGQGVTDTQYF.

The J gene is TRBJ1-1, the V gene TRBV6-5, with 9 positions matching TRBD1. Germline lookup yields CDR1 MNHEY and CDR2 SVGAGI. The CDR3 has 14 residues. J lost 6 bases, V lost 6 bases, and 8 bases had no gene match. Written as DNA, the CDR3 is TGTGCCAGCAGCCGAACAGGGGGCAAGGCTGAAGCTTTCTTT. Translated: CASSRTGGKAEAFF.

The chain employs TRBV15 and TRBJ2-1, with TRBD1 identical over 7 bases. The CDR3 spans 15 residues. Germline assignment: CDR1 LNHNV and CDR2 YYDKDF (reference sequence). V lost 0 bases, J lost 5 bases, and 4 bases stayed unmatched. The CDR3 region is CATSRDKGQHNEQFF. In DNA, the CDR3 is TGTGCCACCAGCAGAGATAAGGGACAGCACAATGAGCAGTTCTTC.

V usage is TRBV7-6 and J usage is TRBJ2-2; the match to TRBD1 covers 9 bases. V gave up 5 bases and J gave up 1 base; unmatched junction bases: 14. The germline CDR1 and CDR2 sequences are SGHVS and FNYEAQ. The CDR3 has 19 residues. The CDR3 sequence is CASSLPMTGGTENTGELFF. In DNA form, the CDR3 reads TGTGCCAGCAGCCTCCCCATGACAGGGGGAACGGAGAACACCGGGGAGCTGTTTTTT.

The chain joins TRBV10-3 to TRBJ1-4; 9 nucleotides line up with TRBD1. This CDR3 contains 16 residues. Germline CDR1 ENHRY, CDR2 SYGVKD. With 0 bases clipped from V and 2 bases from J, the junction kept 1 base outside the gene matches. In DNA, the CDR3 is TGTGCCATCAGTGAGTCGACAGGGGGTACTAATGAAAAACTGTTTTTT. Amino acid sequence: CAISESTGGTNEKLFF.

This chain joins TRBV10-3 and TRBJ1-4, with D maybe TRBD1 (5 bases). From germline, CDR1 is ENHRY and CDR2 SYGVKD. The CDR3 totals 13 residues. V was pared by 9 bases and J by 3 bases, with 11 bases between. The CDR3 DNA sequence: TGTGCCATTGGACAAAACGCTAATGAAAAACTGTTTTTT. It translates to CAIGQNANEKLFF.